This entry features one TCR beta chain sequence. Antigen specificity is unknown. TCRdb reprocessed the 5' RACE reads with MiXCR, giving one entry per CDR3 protein. The data show approximately 440,000 distinct CDR3 sequences, around 18% seen once. Trimming cost V 7 bases and J 3 bases, with 12 bases left between them. CDR1 is ENHRY, CDR2 SYGVKD, per germline. This CDR3 is built from 13 residues. The data stem from a study of T-cell memory formation after mild COVID-19. Study outcomes and limitations: Clones that got smaller from day 15 to 85 had even CD4/CD8, while clones growing later tipped toward CD4+.

The sample comprised PBMCs or a T cell subset sorted from them (not recorded which). The chain recombines TRBV10-3 with TRBJ1-2; tentative D call: TRBD1 (5 bases). The source is an adult woman who had mild COVID-19 (a few samples of this study predate the infection). Cell type and time point are not known. CDR3 nucleotides: TGTGCCATCACCCTGACAGCCGACTATGGCTACACCTTC. Its translation: CAITLTADYGYTF.